This is a list of T cell receptor beta chains from one sample in a study of CD8+ T cells in alopecia areata. TCRdb's table, derived via immunoSEQ multiplex PCR, lists solely in-frame clones and lacks some. The table has under 300,000 clones, roughly two thirds seen once. Sample: CD4+ T cells sorted from blood, taken at week 0. All receptors come from a human donor with alopecia areata. Each CDR3 is given with its conserved first and last residue. D genes are given only for firm matches. The size of a clone is reported for some rows only, either as once, few or many, or as a class for expanded clones.

CDR3nt: TGCAGCGTTGGTGAGCCCTACGAGCAGTACTTC
CDR3aa: CSVGEPYEQYF
abundance: .
d_gene: .
j_gene: TRBJ2-7
v_gene: TRBV29-1

CDR3nt: TGTGCCACCAGCAGAGAGGGACTTCCTGCCCAGTACTTC
CDR3aa: CATSREGLPAQYF
abundance: .
d_gene: .
j_gene: TRBJ2-5
v_gene: TRBV15

CDR3nt: TGTGCCATCAGTGAGTCGGACAGGGGCACGCATCCCCTCCACTTT
CDR3aa: CAISESDRGTHPLHF
abundance: .
d_gene: TRBD1
j_gene: TRBJ1-6
v_gene: TRBV10-3

CDR3nt: TGTGCCTGGAGTGTTTTTAAGGATCAGCCCCAGCATTTT
CDR3aa: CAWSVFKDQPQHF
abundance: .
d_gene: .
j_gene: TRBJ1-5
v_gene: TRBV30

CDR3nt: TGCGCCAGCAGCCAAGGGGGGACAACTGAAGCTTTCTTT
CDR3aa: CASSQGGTTEAFF
abundance: .
d_gene: .
j_gene: TRBJ1-1
v_gene: TRBV4-1

CDR3nt: TGTGCCTGGGGGACAGGCGTCTATGGCTACACCTTC
CDR3aa: CAWGTGVYGYTF
abundance: once
d_gene: TRBD1
j_gene: TRBJ1-2
v_gene: TRBV30

CDR3nt: TGTGCCAGCAGTTGGGACAGGGGTCCTCAGGCCCTCCACTTT
CDR3aa: CASSWDRGPQALHF
abundance: .
d_gene: TRBD1
j_gene: TRBJ1-6
v_gene: TRBV6-5

CDR3nt: TGTGCCAGCAGTTTATTGCAGGCTAGCACAGATACGCAGTATTTT
CDR3aa: CASSLLQASTDTQYF
abundance: once
d_gene: .
j_gene: TRBJ2-3
v_gene: TRBV27

CDR3nt: TGTGCCAGCAGCCAGACTGCAGGGACTAGCGGGGGGGCGGTGCAGTATTTT
CDR3aa: CASSQTAGTSGGAVQYF
abundance: once
d_gene: TRBD2
j_gene: TRBJ2-3
v_gene: TRBV4-2

CDR3nt: TGTGCCAGCACTGGTTACAATGAGCAGTTCTTC
CDR3aa: CASTGYNEQFF
abundance: .
d_gene: .
j_gene: TRBJ2-1
v_gene: TRBV2

CDR3nt: TGCAGCGTTCGGACTAACTCAGATACGCAGTATTTT
CDR3aa: CSVRTNSDTQYF
abundance: few
d_gene: .
j_gene: TRBJ2-3
v_gene: TRBV29-1

CDR3nt: TGCGCCAGCTCCTCCGGGACAGTAACGTACGAGCAGTACTTC
CDR3aa: CASSSGTVTYEQYF
abundance: .
d_gene: TRBD1
j_gene: TRBJ2-7
v_gene: TRBV5-1

CDR3nt: TGTGCCAGCAGCGCACCCGGACAGGGATCAGGGGCCAACGTCCTGACTTTC
CDR3aa: CASSAPGQGSGANVLTF
abundance: .
d_gene: TRBD1
j_gene: TRBJ2-6
v_gene: TRBV5-6

CDR3nt: TGTGCCAGCAGGACTAACCGAGGGGACTATGGCTACACCTTC
CDR3aa: CASRTNRGDYGYTF
abundance: .
d_gene: .
j_gene: TRBJ1-2
v_gene: TRBV27

CDR3nt: TGTGCCAGCAGCTTTCGCCCCCTAGGACCACCCCTCCACTTT
CDR3aa: CASSFRPLGPPLHF
abundance: .
d_gene: .
j_gene: TRBJ1-6
v_gene: TRBV11-1

CDR3nt: TGTGCCAGCAGCGTAGACGTAGCGGGGGGACTGCAAGAGACCCAGTACTTC
CDR3aa: CASSVDVAGGLQETQYF
abundance: .
d_gene: TRBD2
j_gene: TRBJ2-5
v_gene: TRBV9

CDR3nt: TGTGCCAGCAGTTACAGGACAGGGAATTCACCCCTCCACTTT
CDR3aa: CASSYRTGNSPLHF
abundance: .
d_gene: TRBD1
j_gene: TRBJ1-6
v_gene: TRBV6-5

CDR3nt: TGCAGCTCTCGAACCGGGACAGGGAGCACAGATACGCAGTATTTT
CDR3aa: CSSRTGTGSTDTQYF
abundance: .
d_gene: TRBD1
j_gene: TRBJ2-3
v_gene: TRBV29-1

CDR3nt: TGTGCCAGCAGCGCCCGGGACAGGGCGGCACCCCTCCACTTT
CDR3aa: CASSARDRAAPLHF
abundance: .
d_gene: TRBD1
j_gene: TRBJ1-6
v_gene: TRBV9

CDR3nt: TGTGCCTGGAGCCGGCCACCCAATTCACCCCTCCACTTT
CDR3aa: CAWSRPPNSPLHF
abundance: .
d_gene: .
j_gene: TRBJ1-6
v_gene: TRBV30